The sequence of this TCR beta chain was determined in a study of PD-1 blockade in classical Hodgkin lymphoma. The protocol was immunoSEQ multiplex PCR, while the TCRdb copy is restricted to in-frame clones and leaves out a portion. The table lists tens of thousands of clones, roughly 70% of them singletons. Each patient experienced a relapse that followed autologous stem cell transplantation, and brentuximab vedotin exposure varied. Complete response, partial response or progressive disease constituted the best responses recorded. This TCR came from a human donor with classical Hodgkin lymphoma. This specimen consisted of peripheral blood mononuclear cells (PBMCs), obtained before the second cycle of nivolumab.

CDR3 in amino acids: CASRRRGSSYNEQFF. Here the CDR3 DNA reads TGTGCCAGCCGCCGTCGCGGGTCCTCCTACAATGAGCAGTTCTTC. The chain has TRBV5-8 and TRBJ2-1, with D perhaps matching TRBD2 (5 bases). CDR1 SGHTS and CDR2 YDEGEE come from the germline V gene. V lost 7 bases and J lost 0, with 14 bases in between. The CDR3 contains 15 residues.